This entry is about one T cell receptor beta chain. Antigen: not known. The data are from a study of monozygotic twins with cystic fibrosis. The overall study: Library input was 2.5 to 3.5 micrograms of fragmented DNA, with roughly 15 PCR cycles.

Libraries were prepared by immunoSEQ multiplex PCR; TCRdb keeps only in-frame clonotypes and omits some of them. The table includes 22,000 or so clones, around 87% detected once. Whole-study findings and limits: Nucleotide-identical clonotype sharing was significantly higher within monozygotic CF twin pairs than between unrelated CF individuals. Shared CDR3 numbers were not associated with age, concordance or severity. J usage was most co-twin-similar in 8 of 16 pairs, V in 13.

The sequenced sample consisted of blood. This receptor was taken from a woman aged 25 to 45 with cystic fibrosis.

This CDR3 reads CASSRTSVHEQFF. As DNA, the CDR3 is TGTGCCAGCAGCCGTACTAGCGTTCATGAGCAGTTCTTC. This sequence joins TRBV11-3 and TRBJ2-1; the match to TRBD2 covers 7 bases. This CDR3 region has 13 residues. The V and J ends lost 5 bases and 8 bases, in that order; junction bases with no gene match: 6. Germline assignment: CDR1 SGHNT and CDR2 YENEEA.